These T cell receptor beta chains were read from a single sample in a study of vaccination effects on CD4 cells after COVID-19. Antigen specificity for these receptors is unknown. The method was immunoSEQ multiplex PCR; TCRdb's version includes in-frame clones alone and lacks a portion of them. Among tens of thousands of clones, under 80% were seen once, and the ten largest hold around 5.5%. The specimen was CD4+ T cells from PBMCs cultured with HIV peptides, collected before COVID-19 vaccination. These receptors were taken from a human donor who had a prior SARS-CoV-2 infection. Both conserved end residues are part of each CDR3. The D gene is left open where the match is weak. Clone size is not always given. Where it is, it says once, few, many or a class for expanded clones.

D gene	V gene	clone size	J gene	CDR3 protein	CDR3 DNA
-	TRBV15	-	TRBJ1-2	CATSRDTRTNYGYTF	TGTGCCACCAGCAGAGATACAAGGACTAACTATGGCTACACCTTC
-	TRBV5-5	-	TRBJ1-1	CASSLVGGHTEAFF	TGTGCCAGCAGCTTGGTTGGGGGTCACACTGAAGCTTTCTTT
TRBD1	TRBV6-5	-	TRBJ2-3	CASRKQGAVDTQYF	TGTGCCAGCAGGAAACAGGGGGCCGTAGATACGCAGTATTTT
-	TRBV7-2	-	TRBJ2-7	CASSLDGTDYEQYF	TGTGCCAGCAGCTTAGATGGGACGGATTACGAGCAGTACTTC
-	TRBV7-9	few	TRBJ2-3	CASSLARRTSTDTQYF	TGTGCCAGCAGCTTAGCGCGTCGGACTAGCACAGATACGCAGTATTTT
TRBD2	TRBV29-1	-	TRBJ2-5	CSVEPSGLETQYF	TGCAGCGTTGAGCCTAGCGGGTTAGAGACCCAGTACTTC
-	TRBV7-3	-	TRBJ1-2	CASSLKGGTLTCYGYTF	TGTGCCAGCAGCTTAAAGGGGGGCACACTGACTTGTTATGGCTACACCTTC
-	TRBV2	few	TRBJ2-2	CASSRDVGAGELFF	TGTGCCAGCAGTCGGGATGTCGGGGCCGGGGAGCTGTTTTTT
-	TRBV29-1	-	TRBJ2-1	CSVEVSGGGGFF	TGCAGCGTTGAAGTTAGCGGTGGGGGTGGGTTCTTC
TRBD2	TRBV2	-	TRBJ2-1	CASKTSGGNAYNEQFF	TGTGCCAGCAAGACTAGCGGGGGGAACGCCTACAATGAGCAGTTCTTC
-	TRBV7-8	-	TRBJ1-1	CASSFIGPGTEAFF	TGTGCCAGCAGCTTTATCGGTCCGGGCACTGAAGCTTTCTTT
-	TRBV30	-	TRBJ1-6	CAWSPTLGGYIYNSPLHF	TGTGCCTGGAGTCCCACCCTGGGAGGCTACATCTATAATTCACCCCTCCACTTT
-	TRBV12-5	-	TRBJ1-6	CASVLRGEGDSPLHF	TGTGCTAGTGTCCTCAGGGGCGAAGGGGATTCACCCCTCCACTTT
-	TRBV4-1	once	TRBJ2-4	CASSHRAGLAKNIQYF	TGCGCCAGCAGCCACCGGGCGGGGCTAGCCAAAAACATTCAGTACTTC
-	TRBV5-1	-	TRBJ1-2	CASSLEWGDGYTF	TGCGCCAGCAGCTTGGAGTGGGGAGATGGCTACACCTTC
-	TRBV19	-	TRBJ2-7	CASSMYPQGSYEQYF	TGTGCCAGTAGTATGTACCCTCAGGGCTCCTACGAGCAGTACTTC
-	TRBV3-1/TRBV3-2	-	TRBJ2-7	CASSQDISHEQYF	TGTGCCAGCAGCCAAGATATCTCCCACGAGCAGTACTTC
TRBD2	TRBV2	once	TRBJ2-5	CASSALVTSAQETQYF	TGTGCCAGCAGTGCTCTGGTGACTAGCGCACAAGAGACCCAGTACTTC
TRBD2	TRBV15	-	TRBJ2-3	CATSSQGGRVTDTQYF	TGTGCCACCAGCAGTCAGGGCGGGAGGGTAACAGATACGCAGTATTTT
-	TRBV5-1	-	TRBJ1-6	CASSLAGTYSPLHF	TGCGCCAGCAGCTTGGCGGGGACCTATTCACCCCTCCACTTT
-	TRBV19	-	TRBJ2-2	CASSIEPNTGELFF	TGTGCCAGTAGTATAGAACCGAACACCGGGGAGCTGTTTTTT
-	TRBV27	-	TRBJ2-1	CASSLRFMGGGDWFGVNEQFF	TGTGCCAGCAGTTTAAGGTTCATGGGAGGGGGCGATTGGTTCGGGGTCAATGAGCAGTTCTTC
-	TRBV5-1	few	TRBJ2-5	CASSLGAGRETQYF	TGCGCCAGCAGCTTGGGTGCGGGTCGAGAGACCCAGTACTTC
TRBD2	TRBV30	-	TRBJ2-3	CAWSNYGAGGPDTQYF	TGTGCCTGGAGCAACTACGGGGCGGGGGGGCCGGATACGCAGTATTTT
TRBD2	TRBV18	-	TRBJ2-1	CASFGQRGTREQFF	TGTGCCAGCTTTGGGCAGCGGGGTACACGTGAGCAGTTCTTC
TRBD2	TRBV24-1	few	TRBJ2-3	CATSARLAQDTQYF	TGTGCCACCAGTGCGCGACTAGCGCAAGATACGCAGTATTTT
TRBD1	TRBV7-2	once	TRBJ1-3	CASSPHRGRDTIYF	TGTGCCAGCAGCCCACACAGGGGCCGGGACACCATATATTTT
TRBD1	TRBV2	-	TRBJ2-2	CASSEQGPGELFF	TGTGCCAGCAGCGAACAGGGGCCCGGGGAGCTGTTTTTT
TRBD1	TRBV23-1	-	TRBJ2-7	CASTRRTGSEQYF	TGCGCCAGCACAAGAAGGACAGGGAGCGAGCAGTACTTC
-	TRBV15	-	TRBJ2-5	CATSRVEGETQYF	TGTGCCACCAGCAGAGTTGAGGGGGAGACCCAGTACTTC
TRBD2	TRBV5-8	-	TRBJ2-2	CASRLGLAGDTGELFF	TGTGCCAGCAGACTGGGACTAGCGGGAGACACCGGGGAGCTGTTTTTT
TRBD1	TRBV19	-	TRBJ2-3	CASMGPRTGPTDTQYF	TGTGCCAGTATGGGACCCCGGACAGGGCCCACAGATACGCAGTATTTT
-	TRBV9	-	TRBJ2-7	CASSKGRINYEQYF	TGTGCCAGCAGCAAAGGACGGATAAACTACGAGCAGTACTTC
-	TRBV19	-	TRBJ1-5	CASSIHGTYSNQPQHF	TGTGCCAGTAGTATTCACGGAACCTATAGCAATCAGCCCCAGCATTTT